The source of this TCR beta chain is a study of tumor and adjacent non-tumor tissue in lung cancer. As for the study in general: Histology: 12 adenocarcinoma, a couple of squamous cell carcinoma, 1 small cell lung cancer. Patients were aged roughly 31 to 76, nine to eleven men and 4 to 6 women, stage I to III.

The template was RNA from unsorted bulk tissue. The normal lung tissue was taken more than 3 cm from the tumor edge. General study findings and limits: Significantly higher TCR diversity was found in tumor than normal lung.

A remark on this clonotype: Its matching antigen is unknown. At one end, the junction sequence differs from germline, possibly due to a read error.

TCRbeta libraries were built with three rounds of nested PCR, modified from ARM-PCR. A single record per CDR3 protein comes from TCRdb applying MiXCR to the multiplex PCR reads. This sample has 70,000 to 95,000 distinct CDR3 sequences, with 76% found just once. The CDR3 has 13 residues. Per germline, CDR1 MNHNY and CDR2 SVGAGI (reference sequence). The V gene is TRBV6-6, the J gene TRBJ2-5; D call uncertain. The sample taken for sequencing was distant non-tumor lung tissue. This TCR derives from a man aged 65-85 years with non-small cell lung cancer. DNA for the CDR3: TGTGCCAGCAGTCTCGTGAGGTGTGAGACCCGGTACTTC. It codes for CASSLVRCETRYF.